This T cell receptor beta chain was documented in a study of T-cell memory formation after mild COVID-19. Points from the study as a whole: Some clones that responded turned up in pre-infection memory, which suggests that cross-reactive memory joined in. Second-wave clones that peaked on day 37 lacked confirmed SARS-CoV-2 specificity. Shrinking CD4+ clones resided mostly in CM and EM, and CD8+ ones in EMRA.

The V gene lost 0 bases and the J gene lost 5 bases, with 17 bases spanning the gap. This CDR3 is built from 15 residues. Germline CDR1 DFQATT, CDR2 SNEGSKA (reference sequence). This clonotype was seen a few times. Its antigen is not identified. From 5'RACE with constant-segment primers came TCR alpha and TCR beta cDNA libraries that carried sample barcodes and UMIs. MiXCR, run by TCRdb on the 5' RACE reads, gives a single entry per CDR3 protein. Of more than 200,000 distinct CDR3 sequences listed, about 15% are singletons. The sequence was obtained from a man younger than 35 who had mild COVID-19 (a few samples of this study predate the infection). Cell type and time point are not known. The sequenced material came from PBMCs or a T cell subset sorted from them (not recorded which). This sequence joins TRBV20-1 and TRBJ2-7; tentatively, D is TRBD1 or TRBD2 (7 bases each). The CDR3, as DNA: TGCAGTGCTAGAGATCAGGGGGGGCGGATGCACGAGCAGTACTTC. Translation: CSARDQGGRMHEQYF.